Here is one T cell receptor beta chain with its context. The data belong to a study of blood T cell repertoires in COVID-19. Germline values: CDR1 SGHDT, CDR2 YYEEEE. The CDR3 is 14 amino acids. V lost 7 bases, J lost 0 bases, and 11 bases lay in between. Libraries were prepared by immunoSEQ multiplex PCR; TCRdb keeps only in-frame clonotypes and omits some of them. The data contain about 670,000 clones, around 89% of them singletons. The specimen sequenced was peripheral blood. V is TRBV5-6 and J is TRBJ1-3, with D possibly matching TRBD1 (5 bases). The receptor's source is a woman between 18 and 29 years old with acute or convalescent COVID-19. This CDR3 is CASLRGSSGNTIYF. The CDR3 nucleotides read TGTGCCAGCCTTCGGGGGAGCTCTGGAAACACCATATATTTT.